This entry lists 21 T cell receptor beta chains sequenced from one sample in a study of shared clonotypes between healthy human individuals. Assay used: immunoSEQ multiplex PCR; TCRdb lists only in-frame clones, some missing. The table shows 2 million to 2.5 million clones, with 85% to 95% occurring only once. The sequencing sample was made of naive CD4+ T cells from PBMCs. Noted subset: CD45RA+ positively selected. The receptor source for this set is a man aged 18 to 30 in good health. Some clones in this sample may be carry-over from other donors' samples.

The chain is built from TRBV5-1 and TRBJ1-4, with 7 bases fitting TRBD1. CDR3 length equals 16 residues. The V segment lost 0 bases and the J segment 7 bases; nucleotides outside the gene matches: 9. The germline gives CDR1 SGHRS, CDR2 YFSETQ. The CDR3, as DNA: TGCGCCAGCAGCTTGGGGCCGACAGGGCTTTCTGAAAAACTGTTTTTT. Residues: CASSLGPTGLSEKLFF.

The rearrangement joins TRBV2 to TRBJ2-3; D not resolved. Germline V gene data show CDR1 as SNHLY and CDR2 as FYNNEI. V dropped 5 bases and J dropped 0 bases, with 9 bases sitting between them. This CDR3 region has 14 residues. This CDR3 reads CASSPGSSTDTQYF. The CDR3 coding sequence is TGTGCCAGCAGTCCAGGTTCTAGCACAGATACGCAGTATTTT.

The CDR3 is CASSRPQETQYF. The CDR3 DNA reads as TGCGCCAGCAGTCGCCCTCAAGAGACCCAGTACTTC. This rearrangement joins TRBV4-1 to TRBJ2-5; D unresolved. This CDR3 has 12 residues. The ends were cut back, 6 bases at V and 2 bases at J, with 7 bases in the middle. Germline loops: CDR1 MGHRA, CDR2 YSYEKL.

The V gene is TRBV6-5, the J gene TRBJ1-4, with 7 bases identical to TRBD1. J was trimmed by 0 bases and V by 6 bases; bases with no gene match: 4. Germline CDR1 is MNHEY and CDR2 is SVGAGI. The CDR3 runs to 15 residues. CDR3 amino acids: CASSQGQPTNEKLFF. The CDR3 DNA is TGTGCCAGCAGCCAGGGACAGCCAACTAATGAAAAACTGTTTTTT.

This chain connects TRBV19 to TRBJ2-3, with D perhaps matching TRBD2 (6 bases). The CDR3 sequence is 13 residues long. Germline CDR1 LNHDA, CDR2 SQIVND (reference sequence). V lost 4 bases and J lost 4, with 9 bases in between. The DNA for the CDR3 is TGTGCCAGTAGTAAGTGGGAGGCAGATACGCAGTATTTT. The encoded protein is CASSKWEADTQYF.

The rearrangement links TRBV10-3 to TRBJ1-2, with 7 positions matching TRBD1. The CDR3 is 14 residues long. The germline gives CDR1 ENHRY, CDR2 SYGVKD. V was pared by 4 bases and J by 2 bases, with 4 bases of the junction left unmatched. CDR3 sequence: CAISAWDSNYGYTF. The CDR3 DNA reads TGTGCCATCAGTGCTTGGGACAGCAACTATGGCTACACCTTC.

The CDR3 sequence is CASSQDGGGGTQYF. Written as DNA, the CDR3 is TGTGCCAGCAGCCAGGACGGCGGCGGTGGGACCCAGTACTTC. This chain connects TRBV2 to TRBJ2-5; D gene uncertain. V lost 6 bases and J lost 7, with 18 bases in between. Looked up from germline, CDR1 is SNHLY and CDR2 is FYNNEI. The CDR3 contains 14 residues.

The chain combines TRBV6-5 with TRBJ2-1; 10 bases map to TRBD2. Unmatched junction bases numbered 3, after V lost 0 bases and J lost 4 bases. Germline loops: CDR1 MNHEY, CDR2 SVGAGI. This CDR3 comprises 16 residues. The CDR3 DNA sequence: TGTGCCAGCAGTTACTCAGCGGGAGGGCCTTACAATGAGCAGTTCTTC. Amino acid sequence: CASSYSAGGPYNEQFF.

The chain couples TRBV5-1 to TRBJ2-7; D ambiguous. CDR1 is SGHRS, CDR2 YFSETQ, per germline. The V gene lost 4 bases and the J gene lost 6 bases, with 17 bases spanning the gap. The CDR3 runs to 14 residues. The CDR3 nucleotides are TGCGCCAGCAGCCCCACTCCCCAGACGGGCGAGCAGTACTTC. It encodes CASSPTPQTGEQYF.

This rearrangement joins TRBV19 to TRBJ2-1; 11 nucleotides align to TRBD2. Looked up from germline, CDR1 is LNHDA and CDR2 is SQIVND (reference sequence). J was trimmed by 3 bases and V by 6 bases; bases with no gene match: 1. This CDR3 has 14 residues. The CDR3 is CASRLAGDYNEQFF. In DNA, the CDR3 is TGTGCCAGTAGACTAGCGGGAGACTACAATGAGCAGTTCTTC. Full variable domain (remainder filled in from reference TRBV19 and TRBJ2-1): DGGITQSPKYLFRKEGQNVTLSCEQNLNHDAMYWYRQDPGQGLRLIYYSQIVNDFQKGDIAEGYSVSREKKESFPLTVTSAQKNPTAFYLCASRLAGDYNEQFFGPGTRLTVL.

Written as DNA, the CDR3 is TGTGCCAGCAGCTCCTACAACACAGGGGCGGATGGCTACACCTTC. Protein: CASSSYNTGADGYTF. This sequence joins TRBV7-2 and TRBJ1-2; TRBD1 matches at 7 bases. Germline V gene lookup returns CDR1 SGHTA and CDR2 FQGNSA. The CDR3 contains 15 residues. Germline trimming cut 4 bases from V and 6 bases from J; bases unmatched to any gene: 11. Full variable domain (rest looked up from reference TRBV7-2 and TRBJ1-2): GAGVSQSPSNKVTEKGKDVELRCDPISGHTALYWYRQSLGQGLEFLIYFQGNSAPDKSGLPSDRFSAERTGGSVSTLTIQRTQQEDSAVYLCASSSYNTGADGYTFGSGTRLTVV.

V usage is TRBV5-1 and J usage is TRBJ2-3, with 13 bases aligning to TRBD2. CDR1 and CDR2 (germline): SGHRS, YFSETQ. This CDR3 region has 17 residues. V shed 4 bases, J shed 1 base, and the junction held 6 bases outside the gene matches. For the CDR3, the DNA is TGCGCCAGCAGCACCGGACTAGCGGGAGCGGGCACAGATACGCAGTATTTT. Residues: CASSTGLAGAGTDTQYF. Filled out from reference TRBV5-1 and TRBJ2-3, the complete variable domain reads KAGVTQTPRYLIKTRGQQVTLSCSPISGHRSVSWYQQTPGQGLQFLFEYFSETQRNKGNFPGRFSGRQFSNSRSEMNVSTLELGDSALYLCASSTGLAGAGTDTQYFGPGTRLTVL.

This clone was detected once. In the same sample, other DNA sequences code for this CDR3. The chain has TRBV5-5 and TRBJ2-7, with 10 nucleotides matching TRBD2. Germline V gene lookup returns CDR1 SGHKS and CDR2 YYEKEE (reference sequence). The CDR3 is 15 amino acids. Trimming cost V 1 base and J 5 bases; bases outside gene matches: 6. The CDR3 region has the DNA TGTGCCAGCAGCTTGTCTAGCGGGAGTATCGACGAGCAGTACTTC. Translation gives CASSLSSGSIDEQYF. The complete variable domain, with remaining parts taken from reference TRBV5-5 and TRBJ2-7, reads DAGVTQSPTHLIKTRGQQVTLRCSPISGHKSVSWYQQVLGQGPQFIFQYYEKEERGRGNFPDRFSARQFPNYSSELNVNALLLGDSALYLCASSLSSGSIDEQYFGPGTRLTVT.

J is TRBJ2-5 and V is TRBV29-1; TRBD1 matches at 10 bases. From germline, CDR1 is SQVTM and CDR2 ANQGSEA. The CDR3 totals 13 residues. With 3 bases clipped from V and 5 bases from J, the junction kept 3 bases outside the gene matches. CDR3 amino acids: CSVETGGGETQYF. CDR3 bases: TGCAGCGTTGAGACAGGGGGCGGTGAGACCCAGTACTTC.

V gene TRBV28 combines with J gene TRBJ2-3; 7 nucleotides match TRBD2. The CDR3 is made up of 15 amino acids. CDR1 and CDR2 from the germline V gene are MDHEN and SYDVKM. V lost 5 bases to trimming and J lost 0 bases; unmatched junction nucleotides: 5. CDR3 DNA sequence: TGTGCCAGCAGTCCTAGCGGACCTAGCACAGATACGCAGTATTTT. It encodes CASSPSGPSTDTQYF.

The chain has TRBV19 and TRBJ2-7, with 10 positions matching TRBD2. The germline gives CDR1 LNHDA, CDR2 SQIVND (reference sequence). CDR3 length: 15 amino acids. V lost 5 bases, J lost 6 bases, and 10 bases stayed unmatched. CDR3 DNA sequence: TGTGCCAGTAGTCCTCCAGGGACTAGCGCCCGCGAGCAGTACTTC. Residues: CASSPPGTSAREQYF.

The chain links TRBV7-2 to TRBJ2-1; D gene unclear. Trimming removed 2 bases at V and 4 bases at J, with 6 bases between. Germline CDR1 reads SGHTA; CDR2 reads FQGNSA. The CDR3 is 13 amino acids. Here the CDR3 reads CASSLFVYNEQFF. The CDR3 DNA is TGTGCCAGCAGCTTATTCGTGTACAATGAGCAGTTCTTC.

The chain has TRBV6-1 and TRBJ1-4; D gene uncertain. Trimming stripped 4 bases from V and 0 bases from J, with 9 bases between. Germline assignment: CDR1 MNHNS and CDR2 SASEGT. The CDR3 is 15 residues long. The CDR3 coding sequence is TGTGCCAGCAGTGCCTCATATACAACTAATGAAAAACTGTTTTTT. It translates to CASSASYTTNEKLFF.

Worth noting for this clone: Distinct nucleotide sequences in the sample also encode this CDR3. The CDR3 sequence is CASSSDRVYEQYF. CDR3 nucleotides: TGTGCCAGCAGTTCGGACAGGGTTTACGAGCAGTACTTC. The chain joins TRBV5-4 to TRBJ2-7, with 8 bases that match TRBD1. V lost 5 bases to trimming and J lost 4 bases; unmatched junction nucleotides: 5. The CDR3 is made up of 13 amino acids. Germline V gene sequence: CDR1 SGHNT, CDR2 YYREEE (reference sequence).

V and J are TRBV19 and TRBJ2-7; D gene unclear. Germline CDR1 is LNHDA and CDR2 is SQIVND (reference sequence). This CDR3 is built from 12 residues. The germline V and J ends were trimmed by 7 bases and 0 bases, with 7 bases remaining between them. CDR3 region: CASTDASYEQYF. The CDR3 DNA sequence: TGTGCCAGTACGGACGCCTCCTACGAGCAGTACTTC. Full variable domain (outside the CDR3, taken from reference TRBV19 and TRBJ2-7): DGGITQSPKYLFRKEGQNVTLSCEQNLNHDAMYWYRQDPGQGLRLIYYSQIVNDFQKGDIAEGYSVSREKKESFPLTVTSAQKNPTAFYLCASTDASYEQYFGPGTRLTVT.

About this clone itself: Other DNA sequences within the sample encode an identical CDR3. The chain combines TRBV28 with TRBJ1-5, with a weak D call TRBD1 (6 bases). The CDR3 consists of 15 residues. Trimming left V 2 bases short and J 1 base short, with 9 bases between. Per germline, CDR1 MDHEN and CDR2 SYDVKM. The CDR3 loop is CASSLGGSSNQPQHF. For the CDR3, the DNA is TGTGCCAGCAGTTTAGGGGGCAGCAGCAATCAGCCCCAGCATTTT.